The clone carrying this T cell receptor beta chain was seen ten or more times. Unique molecular identifiers were incorporated when the TCRbeta library was constructed. TCRdb reprocessed the PCR reads via MiXCR and lists one record per CDR3 protein. The sample shows 450,000 to 600,000 distinct CDR3 sequences, approximately 30% of them seen only once. Trimming cost V 6 bases and J 0 bases, with 11 bases left between them. Germline V lookup: CDR1 SGHTA, CDR2 FQGNSA. CDR3 length: 14 residues. The record originates from a study of T-cell reconstitution after alpha-beta-depleted transplantation in children.

The V gene is TRBV7-2, the J gene TRBJ1-1, with D possibly being TRBD1 (6 bases). The clonotype was recovered from a human donor who donated a stem cell graft to a child with aplastic anemia. The material was PBMCs from the stem cell graft donor, obtained from the stem cell graft. The CDR3 here is CASSLGGLNTEAFF. CDR3 sequence (DNA): TGTGCCAGCAGTTTGGGGGGGCTGAACACTGAAGCTTTCTTT. Full variable domain (missing parts from reference TRBV7-2 and TRBJ1-1): GAGVSQSPSNKVTEKGKDVELRCDPISGHTALYWYRQSLGQGLEFLIYFQGNSAPDKSGLPSDRFSAERTGGSVSTLTIQRTQQEDSAVYLCASSLGGLNTEAFFGQGTRLTVV.